This T cell receptor beta chain was identified during a study of cytomegalovirus exposure and HLA in healthy donors. Study findings and constraints: As was reported, the classifier diagnosed cytomegalovirus status with high specificity and sensitivity. Solely CMV serostatus was available to characterize immune exposure. 87-base-pair reads could not separate some V segments, including TRBV6-2 and TRBV6-3.

To note about this clone: No antigen is known for it.

Germline assignment: CDR1 SEHNR and CDR2 FQNEAQ (reference sequence). The CDR3 consists of 12 residues. PCR was performed using 60 Vbeta and 13 Jbeta primers. Clones were read by immunoSEQ multiplex PCR, and TCRdb kept only the in-frame ones, dropping some. The sample comprises some 130,000 clones, about 78% of which are singletons, and roughly 1.2% rests with the top ten. This receptor was identified in a man aged 50-60 years in good health and CMV-seronegative. Sequenced input: PBMCs. This chain connects TRBV7-9 to TRBJ2-3; 9 bases align to TRBD2. The CDR3 DNA reads as TGTGCTAGCGGGAGTAGCACAGATACGCAGTATTTT. It translates to CASGSSTDTQYF.